This entry lists 7 T cell receptor beta chains sequenced from one sample in a study of T cell changes during pregnancy in multiple sclerosis. Generated by immunoSEQ multiplex PCR, the TCRdb table keeps only in-frame clones and is missing some. The sample lists about 35,000 clones, about nine tenths seen once, with about 3% in the top ten. The specimen was CD4+ T cells from peripheral blood mononuclear cells, collected in the third trimester of pregnancy. The receptors shown here come from a female donor in good health, enrolled as a control in a pregnancy study.

This clone was recorded once. The chain links TRBV9 to TRBJ2-5; 8 bases fit TRBD1. The V gene end was trimmed by 0 bases and the J gene end by 4 bases; junction bases not matched to a gene: 2. Germline-derived CDR1 and CDR2 are SGDLS and YYNGEE. The CDR3 covers 14 residues. DNA of the CDR3: TGTGCCAGCAGCGTAGGACAGGGGAGAGAGACCCAGTACTTC. Translation gives CASSVGQGRETQYF.

The chain recombines TRBV19 with TRBJ1-6; D remains unclear. The germline V and J ends were trimmed by 11 bases and 7 bases, with 12 bases remaining between them. This CDR3 is 12 amino acids long. CDR1 is LNHDA, CDR2 SQIVND, per germline (reference sequence). The CDR3 protein is CACHDGNSPLHF. The CDR3 DNA follows: TGTGCCTGTCATGACGGGAATTCACCCCTCCACTTT.

This clone was counted only a few times. The chain joins TRBV11-2 to TRBJ1-2, with TRBD1 identical over 9 bases. The trim removed 4 bases at V and 7 bases at J, leaving 19 bases unmatched. Germline V gives CDR1 SGHAT, CDR2 FQNNGV. The CDR3 extends over 18 amino acids. The CDR3: CASSSLRGTGNPSGGYTF. The CDR3 DNA reads as TGTGCCAGCAGCTCCCTGAGGGGGACAGGGAACCCTTCAGGTGGCTACACCTTC.

V is TRBV6-6 and J is TRBJ1-6; 7 bases agree with TRBD1. The V and J ends lost 7 bases and 7 bases, in that order; junction bases with no gene match: 7. Looked up from germline, CDR1 is MNHNY and CDR2 is SVGAGI (reference sequence). This CDR3 has 14 amino acids. CDR3 nucleotides: TGTGCCAGCACCCCAGACAGGGCCAATTCACCCCTCCACTTT. It codes for CASTPDRANSPLHF.

V gene TRBV7-9 combines with J gene TRBJ2-3, with a possible D match to TRBD2 (6 bases). Per germline, CDR1 SEHNR and CDR2 FQNEAQ (reference sequence). CDR3 length equals 16 residues. Trimming removed 2 bases from V and 1 base from J, with 13 bases in between. Here the CDR3 DNA reads TGTGCCAGCAGCTTACTAGCGAGGACGGGCACAGATACGCAGTATTTT. Translated: CASSLLARTGTDTQYF.

V gene TRBV28 combines with J gene TRBJ1-2; a weak D match, TRBD1 (6 bases). V was trimmed by 5 bases and J by 1 base, leaving 17 bases between them. Germline assignment: CDR1 MDHEN and CDR2 SYDVKM. This CDR3 has 16 amino acids. CDR3 in amino acids: CASSTRDRRYNYGYTF. The CDR3 bases are TGTGCCAGCAGTACCCGAGACAGGAGGTATAACTATGGCTACACCTTC.

The chain joins TRBV4-1 to TRBJ2-2; 8 positions agree with TRBD2. Trimming removed 3 bases from V and 6 bases from J; junction bases left unmatched: 12. Looked up from germline, CDR1 is MGHRA and CDR2 is YSYEKL. The CDR3 loop spans 17 amino acids. This chain's CDR3 is CASSQAKAGAVAGELFF. The CDR3 DNA follows: TGCGCCAGCAGCCAGGCAAAAGCGGGAGCGGTTGCCGGGGAGCTGTTTTTT.